One and the same sample provided the 27 T cell receptor beta chains below, sequenced in a study of immune heterogeneity within non-small cell lung tumors. Bulk tumor genomic DNA served as template, at around 600 ng per sample. Several biopsies per primary tumor, spaced far apart, were taken during surgery. Patients underwent curative surgery for untreated, newly diagnosed non-small cell lung cancer. The TCR beta CDR3 region underwent multiplex PCR amplification with 32 V and 13 J primers. TCRdb used MiXCR to reprocess the multiplex PCR reads, holding one entry per CDR3 protein. The sample holds thousands of distinct CDR3 sequences; less than 30% are singletons and the top ten take roughly 12%. The sequencing input was lung tumor tissue. The origin of the receptors is a man between 60 and 75 years old with non-small cell lung cancer.

For this clonotype: A read error is likely, as this CDR3 ends without the conserved phenylalanine or tryptophan. The DNA is left out, because the CDR3 cannot be placed on it with certainty; the CDR3 is given as TCRdb lists it. The chain's CDR3 is CASSPRVGSEDEQYFGP. The V gene is TRBV18, the J gene TRBJ2-3; TRBD2 is the table's D call and was not checked against the DNA. The CDR3 is made up of 17 amino acids, end residues included. Per the germline V gene, CDR1 is KGHSH and CDR2 is LQKENI.

The rearrangement links TRBV9 to TRBJ2-1, with a tentative D call TRBD2 (5 bases). The ends were cut back, 0 bases at V and 3 bases at J, with 10 bases in the middle. The CDR3 is made up of 15 amino acids. Germline loops: CDR1 SGDLS, CDR2 YYNGEE. The CDR3 sequence: CASSVGSGNYNEQFF. The CDR3 coding sequence is TGTGCCAGCAGCGTAGGGTCCGGGAACTACAATGAGCAGTTCTTC.

This clonotype came up once. This chain connects TRBV7-9 to TRBJ2-7; D remains unclear. CDR3 length: 12 residues. Germline CDR1 is SEHNR and CDR2 is FQNEAQ (reference sequence). V dropped 0 bases and J dropped 4 bases, with 4 bases sitting between them. CDR3 loop: CASSLAYYEQYF. The CDR3 nucleotides read TGTGCCAGCAGCTTAGCGTATTACGAGCAGTACTTC.

Turning to this clonotype: A clone one base away is much larger, so this may be a read error. The chain couples TRBV13 to TRBJ2-1; 7 positions match TRBD2. Germline V CDR1 and CDR2: PRHDT, FYEKMQ (reference sequence). The CDR3 runs to 16 residues. CDR3: CARSSPRQREYNEQFF. In DNA, the CDR3 is TGTGCCAGAAGCTCACCCCGCCAGCGGGAATACAATGAGCAGTTCTTC.

This clonotype is categorized as large (0.1 to 1%). In DNA form, the CDR3 reads TGTGCCAGCAGTTTTTGGGGGCCCCACTACGAGCAGTACTTC. This encodes CASSFWGPHYEQYF. The chain joins TRBV27 to TRBJ2-7; D is possibly TRBD1 (6 bases). CDR3 length: 14 residues. Germline V gene data show CDR1 as MNHEY and CDR2 as SMNVEV (reference sequence). V was trimmed by 3 bases and J by 3 bases, leaving 12 bases between them.

The chain couples TRBV15 to TRBJ2-3, with D possibly being TRBD2 (6 bases). Trimming shortened V by 1 base and J by 4 bases, and 15 bases separated the two germline ends. CDR3 size: 16 residues. Germline values: CDR1 LNHNV, CDR2 YYDKDF (reference sequence). The DNA of the CDR3 is TGTGCCACCAGCAGAGGGGATAACGGGAGATCAGATACGCAGTATTTT. This sequence encodes CATSRGDNGRSDTQYF.

The rearrangement joins TRBV28 to TRBJ2-1, with TRBD2 identical over 13 bases. The V gene's germline CDR1 is MDHEN and CDR2 SYDVKM. V shed 5 bases, J shed 6 bases, and the junction held 4 bases outside the gene matches. The CDR3 has 15 amino acids. CDR3 sequence: CASSTSGRGGNEQFF. The DNA of the CDR3 is TGTGCCAGCAGTACTAGCGGGAGGGGGGGCAATGAGCAGTTCTTC. Complete variable domain (other parts from reference TRBV28 and TRBJ2-1): DVKVTQSSRYLVKRTGEKVFLECVQDMDHENMFWYRQDPGLGLRLIYFSYDVKMKEKGDIPEGYSVSREKKERFSLILESASTNQTSMYLCASSTSGRGGNEQFFGPGTRLTVL.

By its share, this clonotype is medium-sized. The chain couples TRBV30 to TRBJ1-1, with D hard to call. The V and J ends lost 0 bases and 5 bases respectively, with 13 bases between them. This CDR3 is built from 14 residues. From germline, CDR1 is GTSNPN and CDR2 SVGIG (reference sequence). CDR3 in DNA: TGTGCCTGGAGTGTATTCGGGCTGGGGACTGAAGCTTTCTTT. Amino acids: CAWSVFGLGTEAFF. Filled out from reference TRBV30 and TRBJ1-1, the complete variable domain reads SQTIHQWPATLVQPVGSPLSLECTVEGTSNPNLYWYRQAAGRGLQLLFYSVGIGQISSEVPQNLSASRPQDRQFILSSKKLLLSDSGFYLCAWSVFGLGTEAFFGQGTRLTVV.

This clonotype was recorded a few times. This sequence joins TRBV6-4 and TRBJ2-1; 9 nucleotides line up with TRBD1. V lost 3 bases, J lost 4 bases, and 4 bases stayed unmatched. Per the germline V gene, CDR1 is MRHNA and CDR2 is SNTAGT. This CDR3 is 15 amino acids long. The CDR3 loop reads CASSEETGGYNEQFF. For the CDR3, the DNA is TGTGCCAGCAGTGAAGAGACAGGGGGATACAATGAGCAGTTCTTC.

A note on this clonotype: Sequence at one end of the junction differs from germline and may be a read error. The V gene is TRBV6-9, the J gene TRBJ1-1; D remains ambiguous. Germline assignment: CDR1 MNHGY and CDR2 SVAAGI. The CDR3 is made up of 14 amino acids. CDR3 region: CDSSYPSGLTEAFF. DNA for the CDR3: TGTGACAGCAGTTACCCTTCTGGGCTCACTGAAGCTTTCTTT.

This chain joins TRBV30 and TRBJ2-1; D is unclear. V lost 4 bases and J lost 5, with 9 bases in between. The germline gives CDR1 GTSNPN, CDR2 SVGIG (reference sequence). CDR3 length equals 12 residues. The CDR3 reads CAWITNHNEQFF. The CDR3, as DNA: TGTGCCTGGATAACCAATCACAATGAGCAGTTCTTC.

The chain uses TRBV7-2 and TRBJ2-5; 7 nucleotides match TRBD2. Trimming removed 4 bases from V and 3 bases from J; junction bases left unmatched: 5. From germline, CDR1 is SGHTA and CDR2 FQGNSA. The CDR3 sequence is 14 residues long. In DNA form, the CDR3 reads TGTGCCAGCAGCTCTCTAGCGGCGAAAGAGACCCAGTACTTC. Encoded protein: CASSSLAAKETQYF.

Worth noting for this clonotype: One end of the junction does not line up with germline, which may come from a read error. This chain links TRBV11-2 with TRBJ2-1, with D possibly being TRBD1 or TRBD2 (6 bases each). This CDR3 contains 15 residues. Germline CDR1 SGHAT, CDR2 FQNNGV. The CDR3 nucleotides are TGTGCCAGCAGCTTAGACGGGGGCTCCTACAATGAGAAGTTCTTC. Translating gives CASSLDGGSYNEKFF.

This clonotype was picked up a small number of times. CDR3: CASSSTGDSGNTIYF. The CDR3 nucleotides read TGTGCCAGCAGTTCGACGGGCGACTCTGGAAACACCATATATTTT. V gene TRBV6-5 combines with J gene TRBJ1-3, with D unclear. Germline values: CDR1 MNHEY, CDR2 SVGAGI. The CDR3 totals 15 residues. Trimming cost V 4 bases and J 0 bases, with 10 bases left between them.

With regard to this clonotype: A read error may be the cause here, since a much bigger clone is one base away. The chain is built from TRBV15 and TRBJ1-1; no reliable D call. This CDR3 has 13 residues. Germline CDR1 and CDR2: LNHNV and YYDKDF (reference sequence). V gave up 7 bases and J gave up 2 bases, with 11 bases separating them. The CDR3 DNA reads TGTGCCACCACCGTGATGGGTAACACTGAAGCTTTCTTT. Translating it yields CATTVMGNTEAFF.

The chain couples TRBV10-3 to TRBJ2-5; no reliable D call. Germline assignment: CDR1 ENHRY and CDR2 SYGVKD. The CDR3 spans 12 residues. Between the trimmed V and J ends, which lost 0 bases and 4 bases, there was a span of 3 bases. This CDR3 is CAISESRETQYF. The CDR3, as DNA: TGTGCCATCAGTGAGTCTAGAGAGACCCAGTACTTC.

This clonotype has a handful of counts. V usage is TRBV25-1 and J usage is TRBJ2-1; TRBD2 matches 10 bases. Trimming took 4 bases from V and 4 from J; bases not matched to a gene: 10. Germline CDR1 is MGHDK and CDR2 is SYGVNS. The CDR3 has 17 amino acids. This chain's CDR3 is CASSVGDSGRIYNEQFF. As DNA, the CDR3 is TGTGCCAGCAGTGTAGGTGATAGCGGGAGGATTTACAATGAGCAGTTCTTC.

Comment on this clonotype: A much larger clone lies a single base off, so this may be a read error. The gene calls are TRBV5-1 and TRBJ2-3; 9 bases map to TRBD1. Germline V CDR1 and CDR2: SGHRS, YFSETQ. CDR3 length: 16 residues. Trimming took 7 bases from V and 2 from J; bases not matched to a gene: 11. The CDR3 DNA follows: TGCGCCAGCGGCCGGGAAGGACAGGGGCCCACAGATACGCAGTATTTT. Translation: CASGREGQGPTDTQYF.

J is TRBJ2-1 and V is TRBV7-9; 9 positions match TRBD2. CDR1 is SEHNR and CDR2 is FQNEAQ in the germline V gene (reference sequence). The CDR3 consists of 15 residues. The junction had 8 bases not matched to a gene; V was cut back by 7 bases and J by 4 bases. In DNA, the CDR3 is TGTGCCAGCACCGCGGGACTAGCACGGTACAATGAGCAGTTCTTC. Its translation: CASTAGLARYNEQFF.

The V call is TRBV5-1, the J call TRBJ2-1, with D hard to call. Trimming removed 0 bases at V and 4 bases at J, with 8 bases between. The germline CDR1 and CDR2 sequences are SGHRS and YFSETQ. The CDR3 spans 14 residues. The CDR3 protein is CASSLDRDYNEQFF. CDR3 sequence (DNA): TGCGCCAGCAGCTTGGATAGAGATTACAATGAGCAGTTCTTC.

The V call is TRBV28, the J call TRBJ2-5; no reliable D call. CDR3 length equals 13 residues. The germline CDR1 and CDR2 sequences are MDHEN and SYDVKM. V was clipped by 4 bases and J by 5 bases, with 11 bases between them. CDR3 sequence: CASSSSPKETQYF. The CDR3 region has the DNA TGTGCCAGCAGTTCCTCGCCCAAGGAGACCCAGTACTTC.

This clonotype is labeled large. The chain's CDR3 is CSASGPSVVYNEQFF. CDR3 in DNA: TGCAGTGCTAGTGGGCCTAGCGTGGTGTACAATGAGCAGTTCTTC. This chain joins TRBV20-1 and TRBJ2-1; tentative D call: TRBD2 (6 bases). This CDR3 has 15 amino acids. The germline V gene has CDR1 DFQATT and CDR2 SNEGSKA (reference sequence). V was trimmed by 3 bases and J by 4 bases, leaving 16 bases between them.

This clonotype is termed medium-sized. CDR3 sequence reads: CASSPLSQETQYF. The CDR3 bases are TGTGCCAGCAGCCCCTTGTCACAGGAGACCCAGTACTTC. The V and J genes are TRBV6-2 or TRBV6-3 and TRBJ2-5; D is undetermined. V gave up 6 bases and J gave up 5 bases, with 13 bases separating them. This CDR3 spans 13 amino acids. Germline V CDR1 and CDR2: MNHEY, SVGEGT.

The rearrangement links TRBV11-1 to TRBJ2-7, with TRBD2 matching 9 bases. Per the germline V gene, CDR1 is SGHAT and CDR2 is FQDESV (reference sequence). The CDR3 spans 15 residues. With V trimmed by 3 bases and J by 2 bases, 5 bases remained unmatched. This CDR3 reads CASSFTTSGAYEQYF. The CDR3 DNA is TGTGCCAGCAGCTTTACGACTAGCGGAGCCTACGAGCAGTACTTC.

This sequence joins TRBV10-2 and TRBJ1-1; 8 bases line up with TRBD1. CDR1 WSHSY and CDR2 SAAADI come from the germline V gene. V shed 10 bases and J 1 base; nucleotides not matched to a gene: 14. The CDR3 contains 16 residues. CDR3 bases: TGCGCCACCAGAGGGGGCGCAGGGGGCGCGAACACTGAAGCTTTCTTT. Its protein is CATRGGAGGANTEAFF.

This clonotype is labeled as medium-sized. The rearrangement joins TRBV7-2 to TRBJ2-7; a possible D gene is TRBD2 (6 bases). The V and J ends lost 1 base and 4 bases respectively, with 11 bases between them. Germline V gene sequence: CDR1 SGHTA, CDR2 FQGNSA. This CDR3 comprises 14 residues. DNA of the CDR3: TGTGCCAGCAGCTTAGGGCTAGCGTCGTACGAGCAGTACTTC. This gives the protein CASSLGLASYEQYF.

This clonotype is judged medium-sized (0.01 to 0.1%). The rearrangement uses TRBV18 and TRBJ2-7, with D possibly being TRBD1 (6 bases). This CDR3 has 13 residues. The germline V and J ends were trimmed by 3 bases and 5 bases, with 11 bases remaining between them. CDR1 KGHSH and CDR2 LQKENI come from the germline V gene. The CDR3 here is CASSPGHRHEQYF. CDR3 bases: TGTGCCAGCTCACCGGGACACAGGCACGAGCAGTACTTC.